Each of the 26 T cell receptor beta chains below was sequenced from the same sample in a study of shared clonotypes between healthy human individuals. Here immunoSEQ multiplex PCR was the method, and the copy in TCRdb shows in-frame clones only, minus some. Here the sample spans 2 million to 2.5 million clones, 80% to 95% being singletons. Sequencing used naive CD4+ T cells from PBMCs. As to subset: CD45RA+ positively selected. These receptors originate from a man younger than 30 in good health. Some clones in this sample may be carry-over from other donors' samples.

The chain joins TRBV15 to TRBJ1-1; D is undetermined. V was pared by 1 base and J by 9 bases, with 6 bases between. The CDR3 runs 11 residues. Germline V gene data show CDR1 as LNHNV and CDR2 as YYDKDF (reference sequence). CDR3 residues: CATSRGVQAFF. CDR3 coding DNA: TGTGCCACCAGCAGAGGCGTCCAAGCTTTCTTT.

The chain is built from TRBV5-1 and TRBJ2-3, with 13 bases that match TRBD2. Germline CDR1 reads SGHRS; CDR2 reads YFSETQ. This CDR3 region has 18 residues. The trim removed 6 bases at V and 4 bases at J, leaving 14 bases unmatched. The CDR3 DNA is TGCGCCAGCAAAAAGGTACTAGCGGGAGGGCCGGTGGCAGATACGCAGTATTTT. Translated: CASKKVLAGGPVADTQYF.

The chain combines TRBV10-2 with TRBJ1-2; 9 bases agree with TRBD1. In germline, CDR1 is WSHSY, CDR2 SAAADI. The V gene end was trimmed by 2 bases and the J gene end by 4 bases; junction bases not matched to a gene: 5. CDR3 length: 15 residues. The CDR3 DNA sequence: TGCGCCAGCAGTGAGAGAACGACAGGGGGCTATGGCTACACCTTC. Translation: CASSERTTGGYGYTF.

The V gene is TRBV2, the J gene TRBJ2-7; tentatively, D is TRBD2 (6 bases). Per the germline V gene, CDR1 is SNHLY and CDR2 is FYNNEI. The CDR3 has 12 residues. V was shortened by 6 bases and J by 6 bases, with 12 bases between the two germline ends. The CDR3 DNA reads TGTGCCAGCAGCCCCGGGAGTGCCGAGCAGTACTTC. It specifies CASSPGSAEQYF.

The rearrangement links TRBV2 to TRBJ2-3, with TRBD1 identical over 8 bases. Germline lookup yields CDR1 SNHLY and CDR2 FYNNEI. After removal of 4 bases from V and 2 bases from J, the junction contained 5 bases not matched to a gene. The length of the CDR3 is 15 residues. CDR3 region: CASSGQGRDTDTQYF. CDR3 nucleotide sequence: TGTGCCAGCAGTGGACAGGGGCGAGACACAGATACGCAGTATTTT.

The chain carries TRBV19 and TRBJ2-1; D tentatively reads TRBD1 or TRBD2 (6 bases each). In germline, CDR1 is LNHDA, CDR2 SQIVND (reference sequence). The CDR3 totals 15 residues. V lost 4 bases, J lost 0 bases, and 10 bases lay in between. The CDR3 bases are TGTGCCAGTAGTACGGGGGCTAGCTCCTACAATGAGCAGTTCTTC. The encoded protein is CASSTGASSYNEQFF.

This clone has only one observation. CDR3 sequence: CASSLSGGSHYTF. Here the CDR3 DNA reads TGTGCCAGCAGCCTAAGCGGGGGATCCCACTACACCTTC. The rearrangement uses TRBV9 and TRBJ1-2, with TRBD1 as a possible D gene (5 bases). Germline V gene sequence: CDR1 SGDLS, CDR2 YYNGEE. V shed 4 bases and J shed 10 bases, with 17 bases lying between them. This CDR3 contains 13 residues.

This clone was seen once. The chain joins TRBV6-5 to TRBJ2-3; D gene ambiguous. Trimming took off 5 bases at V and 3 bases at J, with 15 bases between the two ends. Germline assignment: CDR1 MNHEY and CDR2 SVGAGI. The CDR3 length is 15 residues. The CDR3, as DNA: TGTGCCAGCAGTCTCCACCGTCTAGAGACAGATACGCAGTATTTT. This sequence encodes CASSLHRLETDTQYF.

J is TRBJ2-6 and V is TRBV5-1; D unclear. CDR1 and CDR2 (germline): SGHRS, YFSETQ. The V gene lost 3 bases and the J gene lost 0 bases, with 16 bases spanning the gap. The CDR3 has 18 residues. The CDR3 loop is CASSSKVFPSSGANVLTF. CDR3 DNA: TGCGCCAGCAGCTCTAAGGTGTTCCCGAGCTCTGGGGCCAACGTCCTGACTTTC.

The chain carries TRBV19 and TRBJ1-1; a weak D match, TRBD1 (6 bases). The V end was cut by 9 bases, the J end by 0 bases, with 20 bases between. Germline V CDR1 and CDR2: LNHDA, SQIVND (reference sequence). The CDR3 contains 16 residues. The DNA for the CDR3 is TGTGCCAGCCGTGGATTGGGGGGCTTGGTGAACACTGAAGCTTTCTTT. This gives the protein CASRGLGGLVNTEAFF.

The chain recombines TRBV28 with TRBJ1-5, with a tentative D call TRBD1 (5 bases). V was cut by 3 bases and J by 8 bases, with 14 bases left in between. Germline V CDR1 and CDR2: MDHEN, SYDVKM. The CDR3 totals 14 residues. DNA of the CDR3: TGTGCCAGCAGTTTGAGGGACGGGGGGGAGCCCCAGCATTTT. It codes for CASSLRDGGEPQHF.

The chain combines TRBV12-5 with TRBJ2-2; D is perhaps TRBD1 (5 bases). The length of the CDR3 is 16 residues. Looked up from germline, CDR1 is LGHNT and CDR2 is FRNRAP. V was shortened by 7 bases and J by 4 bases, with 19 bases between the two germline ends. CDR3 sequence: CASALGQGRGTGELFF. In DNA, the CDR3 is TGTGCTAGTGCCCTTGGTCAGGGTAGGGGCACCGGGGAGCTGTTTTTT.

The chain couples TRBV9 to TRBJ2-5, with 7 bases fitting TRBD1. J lost 5 bases, V lost 3 bases, and 10 bases had no gene match. Germline-derived CDR1 and CDR2 are SGDLS and YYNGEE. This CDR3 comprises 15 residues. The CDR3 nucleotides read TGTGCCAGCAGCGCGAGACAGGGAAGCCTCGAGACCCAGTACTTC. As protein: CASSARQGSLETQYF.

The rearrangement links TRBV19 to TRBJ2-1, with a weak D call TRBD1 (6 bases). Germline V gene data show CDR1 as LNHDA and CDR2 as SQIVND (reference sequence). This CDR3 has 16 amino acids. Trimming took off 5 bases at V and 6 bases at J, with 20 bases between the two ends. The CDR3 loop reads CASSSATGENPNEQFF. For the CDR3, the DNA is TGTGCCAGTAGTTCAGCGACAGGAGAAAACCCCAATGAGCAGTTCTTC.

The V gene is TRBV15, the J gene TRBJ2-7; 9 nucleotides match TRBD2. Germline V gene sequence: CDR1 LNHNV, CDR2 YYDKDF (reference sequence). The CDR3 has 17 residues. The J segment lost 5 bases and the V segment lost 0 bases, leaving 11 bases of the junction unmatched. Written as DNA, the CDR3 is TGTGCCACCAGCAGAGATCGTTCCGCGGGAGGGCTCCACGAGCAGTACTTC. Amino acid sequence: CATSRDRSAGGLHEQYF.

This chain links TRBV29-1 with TRBJ2-5, with 7 bases identical to TRBD1. CDR3 length: 15 residues. Germline CDR1 is SQVTM and CDR2 is ANQGSEA. After removal of 4 bases from V and 5 bases from J, the junction contained 13 bases not matched to a gene. The CDR3: CSVVEHRGFRETQYF. The CDR3 nucleotides read TGCAGCGTTGTGGAGCACAGGGGATTTCGGGAGACCCAGTACTTC.

This clone was counted once. The rearrangement joins TRBV28 to TRBJ2-7; 8 positions agree with TRBD1. Per germline, CDR1 MDHEN and CDR2 SYDVKM. Trimming at V came to 5 bases and at J to 0 bases, leaving 6 bases not matched to a gene. The CDR3 totals 15 residues. The chain's CDR3 is CASSISGGSSYEQYF. As DNA, the CDR3 is TGTGCCAGCAGTATATCAGGGGGCAGCTCCTACGAGCAGTACTTC.

This clone was found a few times. V and J are TRBV9 and TRBJ1-1; D is uncertain. With 4 bases removed from V and 6 bases from J, the gap between germline ends came to 13 bases. This CDR3 spans 13 amino acids. Per germline, CDR1 SGDLS and CDR2 YYNGEE. The CDR3 loop reads CASSPDWGSEAFF. The DNA of the CDR3 is TGTGCCAGCAGCCCTGATTGGGGATCTGAAGCTTTCTTT.

The chain recombines TRBV6-1 with TRBJ1-4; no reliable D call. Germline lookup yields CDR1 MNHNS and CDR2 SASEGT. CDR3 length: 15 residues. Deletions cut 1 base from V and 8 bases from J, with 14 bases between. This chain's CDR3 is CASSEEVGRAEKLFF. In DNA form, the CDR3 reads TGTGCCAGCAGTGAAGAGGTAGGGAGAGCCGAAAAACTGTTTTTT.

The J gene is TRBJ1-2, the V gene TRBV30; D is undetermined. The CDR3 extends over 13 amino acids. The ends were cut back, 5 bases at V and 6 bases at J, with 16 bases in the middle. The germline V gene encodes CDR1 GTSNPN and CDR2 SVGIG (reference sequence). The CDR3: CAWPPMVSDGYTF. The CDR3 nucleotides are TGTGCCTGGCCTCCAATGGTGAGTGATGGCTACACCTTC.

The chain links TRBV18 to TRBJ1-2; D remains ambiguous. Germline lookup yields CDR1 KGHSH and CDR2 LQKENI. Trimming removed 3 bases at V and 5 bases at J, with 13 bases between. This CDR3 comprises 14 residues. The CDR3: CASSPAAEKYGYTF. Written as DNA, the CDR3 is TGTGCCAGCTCACCTGCGGCAGAGAAGTATGGCTACACCTTC.

This clone was detected once. The chain joins TRBV4-3 to TRBJ2-7; D remains unclear. V was clipped by 1 base and J by 0 bases, with 13 bases between them. The CDR3 spans 16 residues. The germline gives CDR1 LGHNA, CDR2 YSLEER. This CDR3 reads CASSQGIPVFSYEQYF. The DNA for the CDR3 is TGCGCCAGCAGCCAAGGAATCCCAGTCTTCTCCTACGAGCAGTACTTC.

The V call is TRBV28, the J call TRBJ2-7; D is ambiguous. Germline values: CDR1 MDHEN, CDR2 SYDVKM. Trimming stripped 7 bases from V and 7 bases from J, with 8 bases between. This CDR3 comprises 10 residues. The DNA for the CDR3 is TGTGCCAGCAATCGTGGTGAGCAGTACTTC. Protein: CASNRGEQYF.

This chain connects TRBV5-1 to TRBJ2-1; 7 nucleotides agree with TRBD2. V trimming: 0 bases; J trimming: 0 bases; junction bases outside the gene matches: 12. Germline CDR1 reads SGHRS; CDR2 reads YFSETQ. The CDR3 contains 19 residues. CDR3 DNA: TGCGCCAGCAGCTTGGATTCTACTACAGCGGGGTACTCCTACAATGAGCAGTTCTTC. Translated, it gives CASSLDSTTAGYSYNEQFF.

This clone has just a few counts. CDR3 amino acids: CSVDRNTGELFF. CDR3 sequence (DNA): TGCAGCGTAGACAGAAACACCGGGGAGCTGTTTTTT. The V gene is TRBV29-1, the J gene TRBJ2-2, with D possibly TRBD1 on 5 matching bases. CDR1 and CDR2 from the germline V gene are SQVTM and ANQGSEA. CDR3 length equals 12 residues. Trimming cost V 6 bases and J 2 bases, with 7 bases left between them.

This chain uses TRBV28 with TRBJ1-1, with D uncertain. The CDR3 length is 15 residues. Germline CDR1 is MDHEN and CDR2 is SYDVKM. Trimming pared 4 bases from V and 4 bases from J, leaving 16 bases between. In DNA form, the CDR3 reads TGTGCCAGCAGTTCCCCCAGTAGTGGGAGCACTGAAGCTTTCTTT. Protein sequence: CASSSPSSGSTEAFF.